A selection of T cell receptor beta chains follows, all from one sample in a study of blood T cells in healthy people across ages. MiXCR was run by TCRdb on the 5' RACE reads, yielding one entry per CDR3 protein. This table has some 1.1 million distinct CDR3 sequences, around two fifths appearing once. The material sequenced was blood. The receptors stem from a man aged 18 to 29 in good health. The CDR3 runs from the conserved cysteine through the conserved F or W. A D gene is named only where the DNA matches it firmly. Some rows have no size entry. The others give once, few or many, or a class for an expanded clone.

v_gene	d_gene	j_gene	abundance	CDR3nt	CDR3aa
TRBV4-1	TRBD1	TRBJ2-7	-	TGCGCCAGCAGCCCTAAGGACCTACAGGGGGCTGGGGGCTACGACAATGAGCAGTACTTC	CASSPKDLQGAGGYDNEQYF
TRBV5-4	TRBD1	TRBJ1-4	-	TGTGCCAGCAGCTCGCCGGGACAGGATAATGAAAAACTGTTTTTT	CASSSPGQDNEKLFF
TRBV12-5	-	TRBJ2-3	few	TGTGCTAGTGGTTTCAGCCCGGGTCCAGATACGCAGTATTTT	CASGFSPGPDTQYF
TRBV12-3/TRBV12-4	-	TRBJ2-7	-	TGTGCCAGCAGTCTTGGACATACTTCCTACGAGCAGTACTTC	CASSLGHTSYEQYF
TRBV29-1	-	TRBJ1-1	few	TGCAGCGTTCCGGGACGGAAGAACACTGAAGCTTTCTTT	CSVPGRKNTEAFF
TRBV5-1	-	TRBJ1-1	-	TGCGCCAGCAGCTTGGGGGCCACCGTGGCCTCTGAAGCTTTCTTT	CASSLGATVASEAFF
TRBV5-1	-	TRBJ2-7	few	TGCGCCAGCAGCTTGGGGGACGGATACGAGCAGTACTTC	CASSLGDGYEQYF
TRBV10-3	-	TRBJ2-5	-	TGTGCCATCAGTGAGTCGGTGCAAGGTGAGCAGTACTTC	CAISESVQGEQYF
TRBV10-3	-	TRBJ2-7	few	TGTGCCATCAGTGAGCGGGACTGGGACGAGCAGTACTTC	CAISERDWDEQYF
TRBV27	TRBD2	TRBJ2-3	-	TGTGCCAGCTTTGGACTAGCGGGGGGGCCGGCACCCACAGATACGCAGTATTTT	CASFGLAGGPAPTDTQYF
TRBV2	-	TRBJ1-6	once	TGTGCCAGCACTGACAGCGGATCACCCCCCCACTTT	CASTDSGSPPHF
TRBV20-1	TRBD1	TRBJ1-1	many	TGCAGTGCGATGACAGGGGGGTTTGAGACTGAAGCTTTCTTT	CSAMTGGFETEAFF
TRBV20-1	TRBD1	TRBJ1-5	-	TGCAGTGCTAAGGCACTCGGAGGGGGCTATCAGCCCCAGCATTTT	CSAKALGGGYQPQHF
TRBV12-3/TRBV12-4	TRBD2	TRBJ2-7	-	TGTGCCAGCAGTTTAGCATGGACTAGCGGGAGCTACGAGCAGTACTTC	CASSLAWTSGSYEQYF
TRBV7-9	-	TRBJ1-2	-	TGTGCCAGCAGCTTAAGCGACAGGCACTATGGCCACACCTTC	CASSLSDRHYGHTF
TRBV4-1	-	TRBJ1-1	few	TGCGCCAGCAGCCAAGATGTGCGCAACACTGAAGCTTTCTTT	CASSQDVRNTEAFF
TRBV5-4	TRBD2	TRBJ2-5	-	TGTGCCAGCAGCCGAGAGGGGACTAGAAAAGAGACCCAGTACTTC	CASSREGTRKETQYF
TRBV29-1	-	TRBJ2-3	few	TGCAGCGGCGCCGTAGCGGATACGCAGTATTTT	CSGAVADTQYF
TRBV6-5	-	TRBJ2-1	-	TGTGCCAGCAGTTTGGGACTCCCGTACTACAATGAGCAGTTCTTC	CASSLGLPYYNEQFF
TRBV6-5	-	TRBJ2-5	-	TGTGCCAGCAGTTACAGATCTAGCAATGAGCAGTACTTC	CASSYRSSNEQYF
TRBV20-1	-	TRBJ1-1	-	TGCAGTGCTAGGCCCCCCGGGCCCGGGAACACTGAAGCTTTCTTT	CSARPPGPGNTEAFF
TRBV2	TRBD2	TRBJ2-1	-	TGTGCCAGCCCCCGTAGGACTAGTGAGGCCAATGAGCAGTTCTTC	CASPRRTSEANEQFF
TRBV18	-	TRBJ2-7	-	TGTGCCAGCTCACCGTCTGTACGCTCCTACGAGCAGTACTTC	CASSPSVRSYEQYF
TRBV7-9	TRBD1	TRBJ2-1	-	TGTGCCAGCAGCTTCCGGGACAGGGGAGATAATGAGCAGTTCTTC	CASSFRDRGDNEQFF
TRBV20-1	TRBD1	TRBJ1-2	-	TGCAGTGCTAGGTCCGGGACAGACTATGGCTACACCTTC	CSARSGTDYGYTF
TRBV20-1	-	TRBJ1-1	-	TGCAGTGCTAGACCTCTTACGGGACCCACGAACACTGAAGCTTTCTTT	CSARPLTGPTNTEAFF
TRBV20-1	TRBD2	TRBJ2-3	few	TGCAGTGCTACGACTAGCGGGGGGGATTTTGGTGCAGATACGCAGTATTTT	CSATTSGGDFGADTQYF